This paragraph reports one T cell receptor (beta chain). Original processing notes: Researchers report that nucleated cell counts were estimated from reference gene primer amplification. The repertoire was sequenced with immunoSEQ multiplex PCR; TCRdb's copy has only in-frame clones and lacks some. V and J calls and clone size are as listed in that table; D and trimming were resolved from the DNA. The data show some 150,000 clones, with 80% to 90% seen just once and roughly 15% held by the top ten. The sample comes from a study of blood T cell repertoires in COVID-19. About the study: Samples representing acute and convalescent COVID-19 were sourced from the United States, Italy and Spain. In each case, the material was cDNA or gDNA derived from T cells, B-cell-depleted T cells, or PBMCs.

The TCR comes from a woman aged 40 to 50 with acute or convalescent COVID-19. The sequencing input was peripheral blood.

CDR3 loop: CSAAPYANTGELFF. Here the CDR3 DNA reads TGCAGCGCCGCGCCTTACGCGAACACCGGGGAGCTGTTTTTT. This chain connects TRBV29-1 to TRBJ2-2; D uncertain. V shed 7 bases and J shed 0 bases, with 12 bases lying between them. The germline V gene has CDR1 SQVTM and CDR2 ANQGSEA. This CDR3 has 14 residues.